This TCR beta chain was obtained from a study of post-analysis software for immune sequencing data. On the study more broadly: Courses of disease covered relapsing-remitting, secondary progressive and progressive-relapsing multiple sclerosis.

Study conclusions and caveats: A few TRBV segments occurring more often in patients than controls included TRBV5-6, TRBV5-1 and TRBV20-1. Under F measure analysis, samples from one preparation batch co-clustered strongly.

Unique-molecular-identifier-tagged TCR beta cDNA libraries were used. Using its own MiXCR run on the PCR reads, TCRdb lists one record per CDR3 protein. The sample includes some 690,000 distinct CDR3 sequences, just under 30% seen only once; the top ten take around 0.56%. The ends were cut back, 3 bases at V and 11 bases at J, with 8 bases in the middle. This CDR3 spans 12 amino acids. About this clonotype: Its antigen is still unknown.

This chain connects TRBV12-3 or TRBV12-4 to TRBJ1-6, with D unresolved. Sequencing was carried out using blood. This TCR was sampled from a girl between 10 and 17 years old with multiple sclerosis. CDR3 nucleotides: TGTGCCAGCAGTTTGGGTCCAGCACCCCTCCACTTT. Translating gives CASSLGPAPLHF.